The 31 T cell receptor beta chains reported below all come from one sample, sequenced in a study of blood T cell repertoires in COVID-19. Clones were sequenced by immunoSEQ multiplex PCR, and TCRdb holds only the in-frame ones, with some missing. This table has around 170,000 clones, over 80% appearing once. Sequenced: peripheral blood. Receptors originate from a man between 65 and 79 years old who had recovered from COVID-19.

The rearrangement uses TRBV3-1 (or the pseudogene TRBV3-2) and TRBJ2-7, with D maybe TRBD2 (6 bases). V lost 4 bases and J lost 6, with 10 bases in between. The CDR3 is 12 residues long. Per the germline V gene, CDR1 is LGHDT and CDR2 is YNNKEL (reference sequence). The CDR3 sequence is CASSRDSSEQYF. The CDR3 bases are TGTGCCAGCAGCCGGGACTCTTCCGAGCAGTACTTC.

This sequence joins TRBV7-2 and TRBJ2-3; D gene ambiguous. The V end was cut by 2 bases, the J end by 2 bases, with 8 bases between. The CDR3 is made up of 14 amino acids. Germline V gene data show CDR1 as SGHTA and CDR2 as FQGNSA. CDR3 DNA sequence: TGTGCCAGCAGCTTAATGGGCTCCACAGATACGCAGTATTTT. This sequence encodes CASSLMGSTDTQYF.

The rearrangement joins TRBV29-1 to TRBJ2-3, with 9 positions matching TRBD2. V lost 3 bases, J lost 4 bases, and 2 bases stayed unmatched. This CDR3 has 13 amino acids. Per the germline V gene, CDR1 is SQVTM and CDR2 is ANQGSEA. The CDR3 region is CSVDAGGADTQYF. CDR3 DNA sequence: TGCAGCGTTGATGCGGGAGGGGCAGATACGCAGTATTTT.

This chain connects TRBV5-1 to TRBJ2-1; 9 positions agree with TRBD2. There are 16 residues in the CDR3. The V and J ends lost 4 bases and 7 bases, in that order; junction bases with no gene match: 12. CDR1 and CDR2 (germline): SGHRS, YFSETQ. CDR3 in amino acids: CASSPGGGRAENEQFF. The CDR3 region has the DNA TGCGCCAGCAGCCCGGGGGGCGGGAGGGCCGAAAATGAGCAGTTCTTC.

The chain has TRBV7-8 and TRBJ1-2; D is possibly TRBD1 (5 bases). CDR1 and CDR2 from the germline V gene are SGHVS and FQNEAQ. V lost 2 bases, J lost 5 bases, and 15 bases lay in between. The CDR3 consists of 15 residues. The DNA for the CDR3 is TGTGCCAGCAGCTTATCAGGGTACCTGGAGTATGGCTACACCTTC. Translating it yields CASSLSGYLEYGYTF.

The chain has TRBV28 and TRBJ2-7; 9 nucleotides align to TRBD1. The V and J ends lost 5 bases and 5 bases, in that order; junction bases with no gene match: 7. Germline CDR1 and CDR2: MDHEN and SYDVKM. The CDR3 extends over 14 amino acids. CDR3 sequence reads: CASSHDRGKDEQYF. The CDR3 DNA reads TGTGCCAGCAGTCACGACAGGGGGAAGGACGAGCAGTACTTC.

The V call is TRBV10-2, the J call TRBJ2-1; D possibly corresponds to TRBD1 (9 bases). V was shortened by 4 bases and J by 0 bases, with 19 bases between the two germline ends. Germline assignment: CDR1 WSHSY and CDR2 SAAADI. The CDR3 length is 18 residues. The CDR3 bases are TGCGCCAGCAGTGGACGGGAGGGACAGGGCTACTCCTACAATGAGCAGTTCTTC. Translation: CASSGREGQGYSYNEQFF.

This chain links TRBV9 with TRBJ2-1; D ambiguous. The CDR3 has 12 amino acids. Per the germline V gene, CDR1 is SGDLS and CDR2 is YYNGEE. The V end was cut by 0 bases, the J end by 7 bases, with 5 bases between. CDR3 region: CASSVDRNEQFF. Here the CDR3 DNA reads TGTGCCAGCAGCGTAGACAGAAATGAGCAGTTCTTC.

This clone was counted between two and nine times. J is TRBJ2-2 and V is TRBV7-8, with D perhaps matching TRBD2 (6 bases). The CDR3 spans 16 residues. Trimming shortened V by 2 bases and J by 6 bases, and 16 bases separated the two germline ends. Germline V lookup: CDR1 SGHVS, CDR2 FQNEAQ. The CDR3 DNA sequence: TGTGCCAGCAGCTTACGACCGACTAGGATCCCCGGGGAGCTGTTTTTT. This translates into CASSLRPTRIPGELFF. The full variable domain, with the rest looked up from reference TRBV7-8 and TRBJ2-2, is GAGVSQSPRYKVAKRGQDVALRCDPISGHVSLFWYQQALGQGPEFLTYFQNEAQLDKSGLPSDRFFAERPEGSVSTLKIQRTQQEDSAVYLCASSLRPTRIPGELFFGEGSRLTVL.

This clone was counted between two and nine times. V gene TRBV19 combines with J gene TRBJ2-7; D is possibly TRBD2 (6 bases). Trimming shortened V by 7 bases and J by 3 bases, and 13 bases separated the two germline ends. The CDR3 has 13 amino acids. Looked up from germline, CDR1 is LNHDA and CDR2 is SQIVND (reference sequence). CDR3 coding DNA: TGTGCCAGTACCCCGGCGGGGTTCTACGAGCAGTACTTC. The encoded protein is CASTPAGFYEQYF.

V and J are TRBV2 and TRBJ2-2, with 13 bases lining up with TRBD2. Per the germline V gene, CDR1 is SNHLY and CDR2 is FYNNEI. The V and J ends lost 8 bases and 3 bases, in that order; junction bases with no gene match: 3. This CDR3 is 15 amino acids long. The DNA for the CDR3 is TGTGCCAGCGCCGGACTAGCGGGGGACACCGGGGAGCTGTTTTTT. This translates into CASAGLAGDTGELFF.

The CDR3 nucleotides are TGTGCCAGCAGCAAAGCGCTAGCGGGAGACTCCTACGAGCAGTACTTC. It translates to CASSKALAGDSYEQYF. The rearrangement joins TRBV21-1 to TRBJ2-7; the table assigns TRBD2, which was not confirmed against the DNA. TRBV21-1 represents a pseudogene. The CDR3 length is 16 residues.

V and J are TRBV6-2 or TRBV6-3 and TRBJ2-5; TRBD2 aligns across 13 bases. The CDR3 is 16 residues long. Germline V CDR1 and CDR2: MNHEY, SVGEGT. V shed 2 bases and J 4 bases; nucleotides not matched to a gene: 4. The DNA for the CDR3 is TGTGCCAGCAGTTACGAGACTAGCGGGAGGTCAGAGACCCAGTACTTC. Translated, it gives CASSYETSGRSETQYF.

The rearrangement uses TRBV5-4 and TRBJ1-4; D call uncertain. CDR1 is SGHNT, CDR2 YYREEE, per germline (reference sequence). V dropped 1 base and J dropped 0 bases, with 7 bases sitting between them. This CDR3 region has 15 residues. Here the CDR3 reads CASSLSYATNEKLFF. CDR3 in DNA: TGTGCCAGCAGCTTGTCTTATGCAACTAATGAAAAACTGTTTTTT.

This clone showed up just once. The CDR3 bases are TGTGCCAGCAGCCCCGGGGAGGGACCCTCCTACAATGAGCAGTTCTTC. It encodes CASSPGEGPSYNEQFF. The V and J genes are TRBV9 and TRBJ2-1, with 7 bases matching TRBD2. After removal of 4 bases from V and 0 bases from J, the junction contained 7 bases not matched to a gene. This CDR3 spans 16 amino acids. In germline, CDR1 is SGDLS, CDR2 YYNGEE.

The rearrangement uses TRBV18 and TRBJ2-7; 9 positions agree with TRBD1. Germline V gives CDR1 KGHSH, CDR2 LQKENI. The CDR3 contains 15 residues. Losses at the gene ends were 6 bases for V and 3 bases for J; bases not matched to a gene: 9. The CDR3 DNA sequence: TGTGCCAGCTCGTCTCCTGGGACAGGGTACTACGAGCAGTACTTC. Translating it yields CASSSPGTGYYEQYF.

The chain uses TRBV4-1 and TRBJ2-1; 7 nucleotides align to TRBD1. Germline V lookup: CDR1 MGHRA, CDR2 YSYEKL. Unmatched junction bases numbered 11, after V lost 3 bases and J lost 6 bases. CDR3 length: 16 amino acids. The CDR3 DNA reads as TGCGCCAGCAGCCACCGAGACAGGGAACTACGCAATGAGCAGTTCTTC. The encoded protein is CASSHRDRELRNEQFF.

The rearrangement uses TRBV30 and TRBJ2-5, with 8 bases fitting TRBD2. Trimming cost V 4 bases and J 7 bases; bases outside gene matches: 8. The V gene's germline CDR1 is GTSNPN and CDR2 SVGIG (reference sequence). The CDR3 consists of 13 residues. The CDR3 DNA reads TGTGCCTGGACCCCAACGGGAGGGCGGACCCAGTACTTC. Residues: CAWTPTGGRTQYF.

This clone was detected only a few times. The chain recombines TRBV5-1 with TRBJ2-2, with TRBD2 matching 13 bases. CDR3 length: 17 amino acids. Germline CDR1 SGHRS, CDR2 YFSETQ. Losses at the gene ends were 3 bases for V and 6 bases for J; bases not matched to a gene: 8. CDR3 coding DNA: TGCGCCAGCAGCTCAAGACTAGCGGGAGGCTTCGCCGGGGAGCTGTTTTTT. The encoded protein is CASSSRLAGGFAGELFF. Variable domain in full (rest from reference TRBV5-1 and TRBJ2-2): KAGVTQTPRYLIKTRGQQVTLSCSPISGHRSVSWYQQTPGQGLQFLFEYFSETQRNKGNFPGRFSGRQFSNSRSEMNVSTLELGDSALYLCASSSRLAGGFAGELFFGEGSRLTVL.

The V gene is TRBV6-5, the J gene TRBJ2-7; 9 nucleotides agree with TRBD1. The V gene end was trimmed by 5 bases and the J gene end by 7 bases; junction bases not matched to a gene: 12. CDR1 and CDR2 from the germline V gene are MNHEY and SVGAGI. The CDR3 contains 15 residues. This chain's CDR3 is CASSHHRDRAQEQYF. DNA for the CDR3: TGTGCCAGCAGTCACCACCGGGACAGGGCACAGGAGCAGTACTTC.

The chain's CDR3 is CSVGGNSNQPQHF. The CDR3 nucleotides are TGCAGCGTTGGTGGCAATAGCAATCAGCCCCAGCATTTT. The chain is built from TRBV29-1 and TRBJ1-5; D call uncertain. Trimming shortened V by 4 bases and J by 0 bases, and 7 bases separated the two germline ends. CDR3 size: 13 residues. Germline V gives CDR1 SQVTM, CDR2 ANQGSEA.

The chain carries TRBV3-1 (or the pseudogene TRBV3-2) and TRBJ1-5, with 7 bases lining up with TRBD1. V gave up 3 bases and J gave up 7 bases; unmatched junction bases: 9. This CDR3 comprises 15 residues. Germline V gene sequence: CDR1 LGHDT, CDR2 YNNKEL (reference sequence). This CDR3 is CASSHGSGQAQPQHF. As DNA, the CDR3 is TGTGCCAGCAGCCATGGATCTGGACAGGCCCAGCCCCAGCATTTT.

The J gene is TRBJ1-2, the V gene TRBV19; perhaps TRBD1 as D (5 bases). This CDR3 is 15 amino acids long. V lost 7 bases and J lost 1, with 16 bases in between. Germline V gives CDR1 LNHDA, CDR2 SQIVND (reference sequence). Here the CDR3 reads CASTRAGEGNYGYTF. The CDR3 coding sequence is TGTGCCAGTACCCGAGCGGGGGAGGGTAACTATGGCTACACCTTC. The full variable domain, rest sourced from reference TRBV19 and TRBJ1-2, is DGGITQSPKYLFRKEGQNVTLSCEQNLNHDAMYWYRQDPGQGLRLIYYSQIVNDFQKGDIAEGYSVSREKKESFPLTVTSAQKNPTAFYLCASTRAGEGNYGYTFGSGTRLTVV.

The chain uses TRBV19 and TRBJ1-2, with 7 bases lining up with TRBD1. Per the germline V gene, CDR1 is LNHDA and CDR2 is SQIVND (reference sequence). The CDR3 runs to 16 residues. The V and J ends lost 0 bases and 0 bases, in that order; junction bases with no gene match: 4. CDR3 sequence reads: CASSIDSTGTNYGYTF. The CDR3 DNA sequence: TGTGCCAGTAGTATAGACTCGACAGGGACTAACTATGGCTACACCTTC.

V and J are TRBV13 and TRBJ2-3, with D unresolved. CDR1 and CDR2 from the germline V gene are PRHDT and FYEKMQ (reference sequence). The CDR3 covers 15 residues. V was pared by 3 bases and J by 8 bases, with 18 bases between. CDR3 loop: CASSFSSGTLGTQYF. CDR3 in DNA: TGTGCCAGCAGCTTCTCGTCAGGCACCCTGGGTACGCAGTATTTT. Together with reference TRBV13 and TRBJ2-3, the CDR3 gives the full variable domain: AAGVIQSPRHLIKEKRETATLKCYPIPRHDTVYWYQQGPGQDPQFLISFYEKMQSDKGSIPDRFSAQQFSDYHSELNMSSLELGDSALYFCASSFSSGTLGTQYFGPGTRLTVL.

This rearrangement joins TRBV7-2 to TRBJ2-7; 11 positions agree with TRBD1. Germline values: CDR1 SGHTA, CDR2 FQGNSA. The CDR3 loop spans 18 amino acids. J was trimmed by 4 bases and V by 5 bases; bases with no gene match: 16. CDR3 in DNA: TGTGCCAGCAGCGCTCCTGCCGGGACAGGGGGTAAAAGATACGAGCAGTACTTC. Translation: CASSAPAGTGGKRYEQYF.

The V call is TRBV10-3, the J call TRBJ1-5; 9 bases map to TRBD1. V lost 6 bases to trimming and J lost 8 bases; unmatched junction nucleotides: 11. Germline assignment: CDR1 ENHRY and CDR2 SYGVKD. The CDR3 contains 15 residues. The DNA of the CDR3 is TGTGCCATCAGGTCCGCTGGGGGACAGGGTGAGCCCCAGCATTTT. Translating gives CAIRSAGGQGEPQHF.

J is TRBJ2-1 and V is TRBV5-1, with 7 bases identical to TRBD2. J gave up 8 bases and V 10 bases, and 12 bases lay outside the gene matches. The CDR3 has 13 amino acids. Germline-derived CDR1 and CDR2 are SGHRS and YFSETQ. CDR3 in DNA: TGCGCCTCTCGGCTAGCGGCAGTAGATGAGCAGTTCTTC. Amino acids: CASRLAAVDEQFF.

The V and J genes are TRBV9 and TRBJ2-7; D perhaps matches TRBD1 (5 bases). This CDR3 has 14 amino acids. With 3 bases removed from V and 0 bases from J, the gap between germline ends came to 10 bases. CDR1 and CDR2 (germline): SGDLS, YYNGEE. The CDR3 bases are TGTGCCAGCAGCGAGGGGTGGGGCTCCTACGAGCAGTACTTC. Translating it yields CASSEGWGSYEQYF.

The chain is built from TRBV5-1 and TRBJ2-7, with a weak D call TRBD2 (5 bases). Trimming pared 1 base from V and 5 bases from J, leaving 16 bases between. CDR1 and CDR2 (germline): SGHRS, YFSETQ. The CDR3 is made up of 15 amino acids. CDR3 nucleotide sequence: TGCGCCAGCAGCTTGAGAGGGCCTCTGGGTGACGAGCAGTACTTC. The encoded protein is CASSLRGPLGDEQYF.

The genes are TRBV7-8 and TRBJ2-3, with TRBD2 as a possible D gene (6 bases). Trimming stripped 0 bases from V and 2 bases from J, with 9 bases between. The length of the CDR3 is 15 residues. Germline V lookup: CDR1 SGHVS, CDR2 FQNEAQ. CDR3 sequence: CASSLALANTDTQYF. DNA of the CDR3: TGTGCCAGCAGCTTAGCGCTAGCGAACACAGATACGCAGTATTTT.